The 21 T cell receptor beta chains listed next were all sequenced from one sample in a study of technical replicates of blood from a few donors. Generated by immunoSEQ multiplex PCR, the TCRdb table keeps only in-frame clones and is missing some. The repertoire holds about 69,000 clones, with 80% to 90% as singletons. The sequenced sample consisted of PBMCs. The receptors were gathered from a human donor in good health. Some clones in this sample may be carry-over from other donors' samples.

This sequence joins TRBV5-8 and TRBJ1-1; 9 bases match TRBD1. V lost 4 bases and J lost 3; bases outside the gene matches: 10. The CDR3 contains 16 residues. Per the germline V gene, CDR1 is SGHTS and CDR2 is YDEGEE. CDR3 DNA sequence: TGTGCCAGCAGCCGGATCCCGACAGGGGGGTACACTGAAGCTTTCTTT. Translation: CASSRIPTGGYTEAFF. Full variable domain (remainder filled in from reference TRBV5-8 and TRBJ1-1): EAGVTQSPTHLIKTRGQQATLRCSPISGHTSVYWYQQALGLGLQFLLWYDEGEERNRGNFPPRFSGRQFPNYSSELNVNALELEDSALYLCASSRIPTGGYTEAFFGQGTRLTVV.

V and J are TRBV9 and TRBJ1-4, with D unclear. Looked up from germline, CDR1 is SGDLS and CDR2 is YYNGEE. With 0 bases removed from V and 5 bases from J, the gap between germline ends came to 8 bases. The CDR3 is 14 amino acids. The CDR3 nucleotides read TGTGCCAGCAGCGTAGCTCCGGGGAATGAAAAACTGTTTTTT. Translation: CASSVAPGNEKLFF.

This chain uses TRBV10-3 with TRBJ2-1; 8 positions agree with TRBD1. There are 14 residues in the CDR3. The trim removed 11 bases at V and 0 bases at J, leaving 6 bases unmatched. Germline V lookup: CDR1 ENHRY, CDR2 SYGVKD. As DNA, the CDR3 is TGTGCCTCCCGACAGGGGTTCTCCTACAATGAGCAGTTCTTC. Translation: CASRQGFSYNEQFF.

The chain couples TRBV11-2 to TRBJ2-2; D is possibly TRBD2 (5 bases). This CDR3 comprises 14 residues. Trimming left V 7 bases short and J 4 bases short, with 13 bases between. Germline V gives CDR1 SGHAT, CDR2 FQNNGV. The CDR3 DNA reads as TGTGCCAGCACCACCGTTGGGAGCACCGGGGAGCTGTTTTTT. Translation gives CASTTVGSTGELFF.

The J gene is TRBJ2-7, the V gene TRBV6-5; 9 bases are a match to TRBD2. The V and J ends lost 1 base and 0 bases, in that order; junction bases with no gene match: 1. The CDR3 contains 15 residues. The germline V gene encodes CDR1 MNHEY and CDR2 SVGAGI. The CDR3 DNA sequence: TGTGCCAGCAGTTACTTTAGCGGGAGCTCCTACGAGCAGTACTTC. Translation: CASSYFSGSSYEQYF.

This sequence joins TRBV11-2 and TRBJ2-2; TRBD1 might be the D (5 bases). In germline, CDR1 is SGHAT, CDR2 FQNNGV. This CDR3 region has 14 residues. V was clipped by 2 bases and J by 4 bases, with 8 bases between them. The CDR3 DNA is TGTGCCAGCAGCTTACCGACAGCCACCGGGGAGCTGTTTTTT. Translating gives CASSLPTATGELFF.

On this clone itself: Other DNA sequences of this sample code for an identical CDR3. The chain joins TRBV7-9 to TRBJ1-4, with 10 bases fitting TRBD1. J gave up 7 bases and V 5 bases, and 4 bases lay outside the gene matches. This CDR3 region has 14 residues. Germline V lookup: CDR1 SEHNR, CDR2 FQNEAQ (reference sequence). The CDR3 region has the DNA TGTGCCAGCAGCCCAGGACAGGGGGGTGAAAAACTGTTTTTT. Its translation: CASSPGQGGEKLFF.

The chain recombines TRBV5-1 with TRBJ2-7, with 8 positions matching TRBD1. This CDR3 spans 14 amino acids. The germline gives CDR1 SGHRS, CDR2 YFSETQ. After removal of 5 bases from V and 7 bases from J, the junction contained 11 bases not matched to a gene. In DNA form, the CDR3 reads TGCGCCAGCAGTCCGACAGGGGCCCCGCGGGAGCAGTACTTC. Protein product: CASSPTGAPREQYF.

This clone has a single count. J is TRBJ2-2 and V is TRBV12-5, with D perhaps matching TRBD2 (5 bases). This CDR3 spans 12 amino acids. Trimming stripped 6 bases from V and 4 bases from J, with 6 bases between. The germline gives CDR1 LGHNT, CDR2 FRNRAP. CDR3 bases: TGTGCTAGTGGGAGGGCCACCGGGGAGCTGTTTTTT. It codes for CASGRATGELFF.

The table lists this clone with many counts. The chain joins TRBV5-4 to TRBJ1-1, with D perhaps matching TRBD1 (5 bases). Trimming shortened V by 4 bases and J by 1 base, and 8 bases separated the two germline ends. The V gene's germline CDR1 is SGHNT and CDR2 YYREEE (reference sequence). This CDR3 is built from 13 residues. CDR3 bases: TGTGCCAGCAGCCTCAGGGCGAACACTGAAGCTTTCTTT. This gives the protein CASSLRANTEAFF.

The CDR3 sequence is CASSPLGTGSPYEQYF. The DNA for the CDR3 is TGCGCCAGCAGCCCCCTAGGGACAGGGTCCCCCTACGAGCAGTACTTC. J is TRBJ2-7 and V is TRBV5-1, with TRBD1 identical over 9 bases. The CDR3 runs 16 residues. Germline V gene data show CDR1 as SGHRS and CDR2 as YFSETQ. V lost 4 bases and J lost 2; bases outside the gene matches: 10.

The gene calls are TRBV28 and TRBJ1-3; no firm D call. V shed 1 base and J shed 0 bases, with 4 bases lying between them. This CDR3 has 14 amino acids. Per germline, CDR1 MDHEN and CDR2 SYDVKM. For the CDR3, the DNA is TGTGCCAGCAGTTTATCTCTCTCTGGAAACACCATATATTTT. Translation: CASSLSLSGNTIYF.

J is TRBJ1-2 and V is TRBV7-3; D unclear. This CDR3 is 13 amino acids long. V lost 1 base and J 8 bases, leaving 11 bases between the germline ends. CDR1 is SGHTA, CDR2 FQGTGA, per germline. CDR3: CASSLSTTTGYTF. CDR3 DNA sequence: TGTGCCAGCAGCTTAAGTACTACGACGGGCTACACCTTC.

The count of this clone is one. J is TRBJ2-5 and V is TRBV18, with no clear D. V was trimmed by 0 bases and J by 5 bases, leaving 7 bases between them. Germline CDR1 and CDR2: KGHSH and LQKENI. The CDR3 loop spans 13 amino acids. In DNA, the CDR3 is TGTGCCAGCTCACCACCGAATCGGGAGACCCAGTACTTC. Its translation: CASSPPNRETQYF. Filled out from reference TRBV18 and TRBJ2-5, the complete variable domain reads NAGVMQNPRHLVRRRGQEARLRCSPMKGHSHVYWYRQLPEEGLKFMVYLQKENIIDESGMPKERFSAEFPKEGPSILRIQQVVRGDSAAYFCASSPPNRETQYFGPGTRLLVL.

The gene calls are TRBV5-1 and TRBJ1-2; D gene unclear. Trimming removed 4 bases from V and 4 bases from J, with 14 bases in between. The CDR3 runs to 14 residues. In germline, CDR1 is SGHRS, CDR2 YFSETQ. The CDR3 reads CASSIPGISYGYTF. CDR3 nucleotide sequence: TGCGCCAGCAGCATACCCGGGATATCCTATGGCTACACCTTC. The full variable domain, with the rest looked up from reference TRBV5-1 and TRBJ1-2, is KAGVTQTPRYLIKTRGQQVTLSCSPISGHRSVSWYQQTPGQGLQFLFEYFSETQRNKGNFPGRFSGRQFSNSRSEMNVSTLELGDSALYLCASSIPGISYGYTFGSGTRLTVV.

The chain combines TRBV5-1 with TRBJ2-1; 9 bases fit TRBD2. Germline loops: CDR1 SGHRS, CDR2 YFSETQ. J lost 2 bases, V lost 2 bases, and 2 bases had no gene match. CDR3 length: 15 amino acids. CDR3 in amino acids: CASSLAGGAYNEQFF. The CDR3 DNA reads TGCGCCAGCAGCTTAGCGGGAGGAGCCTACAATGAGCAGTTCTTC. Based on the CDR3 plus reference TRBV5-1 and TRBJ2-1, the full variable domain is KAGVTQTPRYLIKTRGQQVTLSCSPISGHRSVSWYQQTPGQGLQFLFEYFSETQRNKGNFPGRFSGRQFSNSRSEMNVSTLELGDSALYLCASSLAGGAYNEQFFGPGTRLTVL.

The chain couples TRBV11-2 to TRBJ2-3; 10 bases fit TRBD2. V was pared by 5 bases and J by 5 bases, with 7 bases of the junction left unmatched. The V gene's germline CDR1 is SGHAT and CDR2 FQNNGV. This CDR3 has 15 amino acids. The CDR3 region is CASSPLAGIEDTQYF. CDR3 DNA: TGTGCCAGCAGCCCACTAGCGGGGATTGAAGATACGCAGTATTTT.

The chain joins TRBV10-3 to TRBJ2-7, with D unresolved. Germline lookup yields CDR1 ENHRY and CDR2 SYGVKD. V lost 6 bases, J lost 6 bases, and 12 bases lay in between. The CDR3 totals 12 residues. The CDR3 loop reads CAISETLAEQYF. As DNA, the CDR3 is TGTGCCATCAGCGAGACCCTGGCCGAGCAGTACTTC.

J is TRBJ2-5 and V is TRBV5-1, with 9 bases that match TRBD1. The V and J ends lost 5 bases and 0 bases, in that order; junction bases with no gene match: 11. This CDR3 has 17 residues. Germline CDR1 SGHRS, CDR2 YFSETQ. In nucleotides, the CDR3 is TGCGCCAGCAGACAGACAGGGGGGAAAGCGTACCAAGAGACCCAGTACTTC. Its translation is CASRQTGGKAYQETQYF.

In this sample, this clone turned up once. The rearrangement uses TRBV6-5 and TRBJ2-4; D remains unclear. The V and J ends lost 0 bases and 7 bases respectively, with 10 bases between them. The CDR3 runs to 14 residues. Germline-derived CDR1 and CDR2 are MNHEY and SVGAGI. The CDR3 DNA is TGTGCCAGCAGTTACTCAGGCAGAGCGAACATTCAGTACTTC. Its translation: CASSYSGRANIQYF.

The gene calls are TRBV7-9 and TRBJ2-6, with D tentatively TRBD2 (7 bases). Germline V gene sequence: CDR1 SEHNR, CDR2 FQNEAQ (reference sequence). There are 16 residues in the CDR3. Trimming took 10 bases from V and 4 from J, leaving 20 bases between them. CDR3 sequence: CAIPLGGAGGANVLTF. The CDR3 DNA reads as TGTGCCATTCCCCTTGGGGGGGCGGGAGGGGCCAACGTCCTGACTTTC.